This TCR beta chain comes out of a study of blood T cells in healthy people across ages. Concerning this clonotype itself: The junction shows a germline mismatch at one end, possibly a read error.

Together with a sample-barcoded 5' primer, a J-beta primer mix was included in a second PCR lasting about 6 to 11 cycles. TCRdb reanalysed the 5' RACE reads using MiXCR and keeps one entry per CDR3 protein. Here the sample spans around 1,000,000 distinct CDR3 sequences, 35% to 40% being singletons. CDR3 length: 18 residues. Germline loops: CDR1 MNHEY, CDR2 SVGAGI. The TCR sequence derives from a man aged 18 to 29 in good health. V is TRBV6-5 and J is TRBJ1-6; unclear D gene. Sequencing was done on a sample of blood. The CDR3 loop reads CASSYLLSRSSYNSPPHF. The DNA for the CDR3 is TGTGCCAGCAGTTACCTATTGTCACGGAGCTCCTATAATTCACCCCCCCACTTT.